The 2 T cell receptor beta chains below come from one sample, sequenced in a study of post-analysis software for immune sequencing data. Findings and limits, study-wide: Controls showed lower frequencies than patients for several TRBV segments, and TRBV5-6, TRBV5-1 and TRBV20-1 were among these.

Unique molecular identifiers had been added to the TCR beta cDNA libraries. A single record per CDR3 protein comes from TCRdb applying MiXCR to the PCR reads. The sample lists a few hundred thousand distinct CDR3 sequences; less than 40% were seen once. No antigen has been assigned to these receptors. Material: blood. Every receptor here comes from a girl aged 5 to 17 with multiple sclerosis.

The chain links TRBV25-1 to TRBJ2-5, with D perhaps TRBD1 (7 bases). The V end lost 7 bases, the J end lost 5 bases, and 26 bases lay between the germline ends. Germline V gives CDR1 MGHDK, CDR2 SYGVNS. The CDR3 extends over 17 amino acids. CDR3 residues: CASILPGGTESTETQYF. Here the CDR3 DNA reads TGTGCCAGCATCCTCCCCGGAGGGACAGAGTCGACTGAGACCCAGTACTTC.

This chain joins TRBV20-1 and TRBJ1-2, with TRBD1 matching 9 bases. The CDR3 loop spans 13 amino acids. CDR1 DFQATT and CDR2 SNEGSKA come from the germline V gene (reference sequence). V was clipped by 5 bases and J by 4 bases; unmatched bases: 5. CDR3 amino acids: CSAEQGASYGYTF. The DNA of the CDR3 is TGCAGTGCTGAACAGGGGGCAAGCTATGGCTACACCTTC.